This T cell receptor (beta chain) was sequenced during a study of blood T cell repertoires in COVID-19. In the authors' methods: Reference gene primer amplification yielded estimated nucleated cell counts. Using immunoSEQ multiplex PCR, the repertoire was profiled, and TCRdb retains in-frame clones only, with some absent. The V and J calls and clone size were taken over from that table, and D and trimming were inferred from the DNA. The table shows a few hundred thousand clones, with around 91% occurring only once. CDR1 and CDR2 (germline): SNHLY, FYNNEI. This CDR3 contains 14 residues. Trimming at V came to 3 bases and at J to 5 bases, leaving 3 bases not matched to a gene.

The sample taken for sequencing was PBMCs or T cells enriched from blood (not recorded which). The TCR originated in a woman aged 18 to 35 with acute COVID-19. This chain links TRBV2 with TRBJ1-2; 10 positions agree with TRBD1. The CDR3 sequence is CASSETGGPYGYTF. CDR3 DNA: TGTGCCAGCAGTGAGACAGGGGGCCCATATGGCTACACCTTC.